The 13 T cell receptor beta chains presented below share a single source sample, sequenced in a study of T cell changes during pregnancy in multiple sclerosis (dated by TCRdb to the late 2010s). The library was obtained by the immunoSEQ multiplex PCR assay. The table comes from immuneACCESS by way of TCRdb, which keeps in-frame sequences with V and J called. Part of the clones is missing from these tables; in studies checked, under half for an unresolved V gene and the rest for unknown reasons. This sample is represented by 55,000 to 85,000 clones; around nine tenths of them were singletons. The ten largest clones add up to approximately 1% of the sample. The sequencing used peripheral blood, collected in the third trimester of pregnancy. All receptors derive from a female donor with multiple sclerosis, enrolled in a pregnancy study.

This chain uses TRBV7-7 with TRBJ1-1, with 7 nucleotides matching TRBD1. The CDR3 loop spans 13 amino acids. The germline gives CDR1 SSHAT, CDR2 FNYEAQ (reference sequence). The V and J ends lost 1 base and 8 bases, in that order; junction bases with no gene match: 4. CDR3 protein: CASSLGQGGEAFF. The CDR3 bases are TGTGCCAGCAGCTTAGGGCAGGGGGGCGAAGCTTTCTTT.

The V gene is TRBV28, the J gene TRBJ1-5, with a weak D call TRBD1 (6 bases). The CDR3 consists of 17 residues. From germline, CDR1 is MDHEN and CDR2 SYDVKM. V lost 4 bases, J lost 1 base, and 17 bases lay in between. As DNA, the CDR3 is TGTGCCAGCAGTTCACTAAACAGGGCTCCAAGCAATCAGCCCCAGCATTTT. Translation gives CASSSLNRAPSNQPQHF. Complete variable domain (other parts from reference TRBV28 and TRBJ1-5): DVKVTQSSRYLVKRTGEKVFLECVQDMDHENMFWYRQDPGLGLRLIYFSYDVKMKEKGDIPEGYSVSREKKERFSLILESASTNQTSMYLCASSSLNRAPSNQPQHFGDGTRLSIL.

V usage is TRBV2 and J usage is TRBJ2-7; D is perhaps TRBD2 (5 bases). Germline V CDR1 and CDR2: SNHLY, FYNNEI. V was clipped by 4 bases and J by 3 bases, with 10 bases between them. The CDR3 covers 13 residues. The CDR3 here is CASSVGRGYEQYF. In DNA form, the CDR3 reads TGTGCCAGCAGTGTTGGACGGGGCTACGAGCAGTACTTC.

This clone was seen a few times. The chain uses TRBV9 and TRBJ2-7; D is possibly TRBD1 (5 bases). Germline-derived CDR1 and CDR2 are SGDLS and YYNGEE. The V end lost 3 bases, the J end lost 0 bases, and 10 bases lay between the germline ends. CDR3 length: 14 residues. The chain's CDR3 is CASSGETDSYEQYF. The CDR3, as DNA: TGTGCCAGCAGCGGAGAGACAGACTCCTACGAGCAGTACTTC.

The chain has TRBV10-1 and TRBJ1-1; 10 positions agree with TRBD1. The V and J ends lost 7 bases and 6 bases, in that order; junction bases with no gene match: 26. The CDR3 runs 20 residues. The V gene's germline CDR1 is WNHNN and CDR2 SYGVQD (reference sequence). The CDR3 is CASTLGDRGQHELGWPEAFF. The CDR3 nucleotides are TGCGCCAGCACCCTGGGGGACAGGGGTCAGCACGAGCTTGGATGGCCTGAAGCTTTCTTT.

J is TRBJ2-1 and V is TRBV5-1; 12 bases are shared with TRBD2. This CDR3 comprises 16 residues. Per germline, CDR1 SGHRS and CDR2 YFSETQ. V was pared by 2 bases and J by 7 bases, with 7 bases of the junction left unmatched. The CDR3 nucleotides read TGCGCCAGCAGCTTAGGGGCTAGCGGGGGGGAGAATGAGCAGTTCTTC. It translates to CASSLGASGGENEQFF.

DNA of the CDR3: TGTGCCAGCTCCCGGGGGGGAGCGAGCACTGAAGCTTTCTTT. It specifies CASSRGGASTEAFF. The rearrangement joins TRBV27 to TRBJ1-1; D perhaps matches TRBD1 (5 bases). Trimming stripped 8 bases from V and 4 bases from J, with 17 bases between. The CDR3 is 14 residues long. Germline assignment: CDR1 MNHEY and CDR2 SMNVEV (reference sequence).

The V call is TRBV4-1, the J call TRBJ2-1; 9 bases fit TRBD2. This CDR3 region has 20 residues. After removal of 1 base from V and 3 bases from J, the junction contained 16 bases not matched to a gene. Germline assignment: CDR1 MGHRA and CDR2 YSYEKL. CDR3 sequence reads: CASSQVGGRAKSQLYNEQFF. CDR3 sequence (DNA): TGCGCCAGCAGCCAAGTGGGCGGGAGGGCCAAGAGTCAACTCTACAATGAGCAGTTCTTC.

The J gene is TRBJ2-1, the V gene TRBV7-6; 10 nucleotides agree with TRBD2. In germline, CDR1 is SGHVS, CDR2 FNYEAQ. The CDR3 runs 15 residues. Germline trimming cut 5 bases from V and 4 bases from J; bases unmatched to any gene: 5. CDR3 nucleotide sequence: TGTGCCAGCAGCCCGCCGGGACTAGCGTACAATGAGCAGTTCTTC. It encodes CASSPPGLAYNEQFF.

The CDR3 sequence: CASRTGAITYEQYF. Written as DNA, the CDR3 is TGCGCCAGCAGAACAGGGGCCATAACCTACGAGCAGTACTTC. The V gene is TRBV5-1, the J gene TRBJ2-7; 7 nucleotides match TRBD1. V trimming: 5 bases; J trimming: 2 bases; junction bases outside the gene matches: 7. Germline assignment: CDR1 SGHRS and CDR2 YFSETQ. The CDR3 length is 14 residues.

In DNA form, the CDR3 reads TGTGCCAGTAAAGGCAGGTACGACTACACCTTC. The encoded protein is CASKGRYDYTF. The gene calls are TRBV19 and TRBJ1-2; no clear D. V shed 7 bases and J shed 10 bases, with 13 bases lying between them. Germline-derived CDR1 and CDR2 are LNHDA and SQIVND (reference sequence). The CDR3 runs 11 residues.

A remark on this clone: Germline is not matched at one junction end, which may reflect a read error. The V gene is TRBV5-5, the J gene TRBJ1-2; a weak D match, TRBD1 (5 bases). Germline V gene sequence: CDR1 SGHKS, CDR2 YYEKEE (reference sequence). The CDR3 totals 11 residues. This chain's CDR3 is CASSSRGARHF. The CDR3 DNA follows: TGTGCCAGCAGCTCCCGTGGGGCGCGTCACTTC. Looking up the rest from reference TRBV5-5 and TRBJ1-2 gives the full variable domain: DAGVTQSPTHLIKTRGQQVTLRCSPISGHKSVSWYQQVLGQGPQFIFQYYEKEERGRGNFPDRFSARQFPNYSSELNVNALLLGDSALYLCASSSRGARHFGSGTRLTVV.

This clone was observed a single time. The chain couples TRBV13 to TRBJ2-7, with 7 bases fitting TRBD2. Losses at the gene ends were 4 bases for V and 3 bases for J; bases not matched to a gene: 9. Germline-derived CDR1 and CDR2 are PRHDT and FYEKMQ (reference sequence). This CDR3 contains 15 residues. The DNA of the CDR3 is TGTGCCAGCAGCTCGAAGGCGGGAGTGGTCTACGAGCAGTACTTC. Translated: CASSSKAGVVYEQYF.